The text below deals with one TCR beta chain. Its antigen remains unknown. The CDR3 covers 15 residues. J gave up 4 bases and V 6 bases, and 4 bases lay outside the gene matches. Germline loops: CDR1 SNHLY, CDR2 FYNNEI. The record originates from a study of cytomegalovirus exposure and HLA in healthy donors. Study as a whole: Genetic ancestry analysis placed under 90% of the roughly 400 donors that were genotyped in the Caucasian-associated cluster. The study, taken as a whole, reports: Researchers catalogued about 160 TCR beta chains as cytomegalovirus-associated.

The PCR had 60 Vbeta and 13 Jbeta primers. Assay: immunoSEQ multiplex PCR; the TCRdb copy retains only in-frame clones and omits some. This table has 90,000 to 120,000 clones, around 79% appearing once. Sequencing input: PBMCs. The chain uses TRBV2 and TRBJ2-5, with 14 bases matching TRBD2. The TCR originated in a man in his sixties in good health and CMV-seropositive. The CDR3 sequence is CASRGLAGAVETQYF. DNA for the CDR3: TGTGCCAGCAGGGGACTAGCGGGGGCCGTAGAGACCCAGTACTTC.